The T cell receptor beta chain described here comes from a study of T-cell memory formation after mild COVID-19. Study-wide results and caveats: The appearance of some responding clones in pre-infection memory suggested that cross-reactive memory joined.

TCRdb passed the 5' RACE reads through MiXCR, listing each CDR3 protein once. The sample has 450,000 or so distinct CDR3 sequences, approximately 25% seen once. This clonotype has ten or more counts. What it recognizes is unknown. The CDR3 loop spans 14 amino acids. The germline V gene encodes CDR1 MNHNY and CDR2 SVGAGI (reference sequence). V lost 4 bases and J lost 7, with 16 bases in between. The chain couples TRBV6-6 to TRBJ1-2, with D unclear. The receptor comes from an adult woman who had mild COVID-19 (a few samples of this study predate the infection). Cell type and time point are not known. Material: PBMCs or a T cell subset sorted from them (not recorded which). The CDR3 loop reads CASSSSRAVGGYTF. The CDR3 DNA reads TGTGCCAGCAGTTCCTCGAGGGCCGTGGGTGGCTACACCTTC.